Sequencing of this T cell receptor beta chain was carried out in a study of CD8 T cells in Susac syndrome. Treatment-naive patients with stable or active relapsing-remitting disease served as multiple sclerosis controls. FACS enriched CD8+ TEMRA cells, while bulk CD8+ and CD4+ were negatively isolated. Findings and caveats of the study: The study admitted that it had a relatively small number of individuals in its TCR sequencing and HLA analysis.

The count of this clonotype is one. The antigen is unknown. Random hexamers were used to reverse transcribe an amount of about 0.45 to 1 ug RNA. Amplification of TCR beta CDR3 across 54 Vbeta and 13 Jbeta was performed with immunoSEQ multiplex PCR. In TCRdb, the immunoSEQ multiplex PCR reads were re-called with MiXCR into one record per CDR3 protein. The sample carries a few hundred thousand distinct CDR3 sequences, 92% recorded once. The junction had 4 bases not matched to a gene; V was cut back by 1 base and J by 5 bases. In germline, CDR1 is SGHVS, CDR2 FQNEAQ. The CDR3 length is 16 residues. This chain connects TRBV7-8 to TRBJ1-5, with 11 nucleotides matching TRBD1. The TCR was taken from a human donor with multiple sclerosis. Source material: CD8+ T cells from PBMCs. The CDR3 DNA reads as TGTGCCAGCAGCTTAGGGCTGGGACAGGGGGATCAGCCCCAGCATTTT. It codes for CASSLGLGQGDQPQHF.